This T cell receptor beta chain emerged from a study of cytomegalovirus exposure and HLA in healthy donors. General study results and limits: TCR beta V- and J-gene trimming, according to a later analysis, was linked to a missense DCLRE1C variant. DRB1 had the most TCR associations and HLA-C the fewest, a later analysis found, with rates varying by HLA locus. Researchers catalogued roughly 170 TCR beta chains as cytomegalovirus-associated. On later analysis, the bulk of CMV-associated TCR beta chains appeared to be HLA-restricted.

PCR was performed using 60 Vbeta and 13 Jbeta primers. Profiling relied on immunoSEQ multiplex PCR, and the TCRdb table lists in-frame clones only, not all of them. The sample contains more than 140,000 clones, about 80% of which appear only once. On this clone itself: Its antigen is still unknown.

Material: PBMCs. This clonotype was sampled from a male donor in good health and CMV-seronegative.

CDR3 region: CASSLKHEQFF. DNA of the CDR3: TGTGCCAGCAGCTTAAAGCATGAGCAGTTCTTC. J is TRBJ2-1 and V is TRBV11-3, with D uncertain. The CDR3 is 11 amino acids. Trimming removed 2 bases at V and 8 bases at J, with 4 bases between. The germline gives CDR1 SGHNT, CDR2 YENEEA.